One sample yielded the 25 T cell receptor beta chains listed below, sequenced in a study of beta chain features in type 1 diabetes. TCRB transcripts that were expressed got sequenced, as all of the isolated RNA had been reverse transcribed. This table comes from immunoSEQ multiplex PCR, and its TCRdb copy is limited to in-frame clones, with some not included. This sample has hundreds of thousands of clones, with roughly 30% found just once. The sequenced material came from naive CD4+ T cells from blood. These receptors originate from a man aged 18 to 30 in good health.

The chain joins TRBV7-2 to TRBJ2-1, with D unresolved. CDR1 is SGHTA and CDR2 is FQGNSA in the germline V gene. This CDR3 spans 11 amino acids. V lost 4 bases and J 5 bases, leaving 3 bases between the germline ends. In nucleotides, the CDR3 is TGTGCCAGCAGCTCAAACAATGAGCAGTTCTTC. Translated, it gives CASSSNNEQFF.

The rearrangement links TRBV7-9 to TRBJ2-1, with D unresolved. Germline lookup yields CDR1 SEHNR and CDR2 FQNEAQ (reference sequence). The V and J ends lost 4 bases and 3 bases respectively, with 13 bases between them. The CDR3 is 15 amino acids. The CDR3 loop reads CASSSGGFSYNEQFF. Written as DNA, the CDR3 is TGTGCCAGCAGCTCAGGCGGATTTAGCTACAATGAGCAGTTCTTC.

The CDR3 DNA reads TGTGCCAGCAAAACCGGGACAGGGACCGGGGAGCTGTTTTTT. Translation: CASKTGTGTGELFF. The chain is built from TRBV7-6 and TRBJ2-2, with TRBD1 identical over 9 bases. V dropped 7 bases and J dropped 5; count of bases not matched to a gene: 5. Germline-derived CDR1 and CDR2 are SGHVS and FNYEAQ. CDR3 length equals 14 residues.

The chain employs TRBV30 and TRBJ1-5; D is uncertain. There are 13 residues in the CDR3. Per the germline V gene, CDR1 is GTSNPN and CDR2 is SVGIG (reference sequence). Trimming removed 0 bases at V and 3 bases at J, with 6 bases between. CDR3 sequence: CAWSVSDNQPQHF. For the CDR3, the DNA is TGTGCCTGGAGTGTGTCAGACAATCAGCCCCAGCATTTT.

The chain couples TRBV29-1 to TRBJ2-1; D not certain. Trimming took 1 base from V and 12 from J, leaving 13 bases between them. Germline CDR1 reads SQVTM; CDR2 reads ANQGSEA. This CDR3 is built from 12 residues. CDR3 loop: CSVEGGRVGQFF. CDR3 DNA sequence: TGCAGCGTTGAAGGAGGTCGAGTGGGGCAGTTCTTC.

The chain uses TRBV5-6 and TRBJ2-7; perhaps TRBD2 as D (5 bases). Germline CDR1 reads SGHDT; CDR2 reads YYEEEE. V lost 6 bases to trimming and J lost 0 bases, with 13 bases between them. CDR3 length: 14 amino acids. CDR3 region: CASTVPRASYEQYF. The CDR3, as DNA: TGTGCCAGCACCGTCCCGCGGGCCTCCTACGAGCAGTACTTC.

A few counts support this clone. The chain uses TRBV28 and TRBJ2-1; no clear D gene. Germline V gene lookup returns CDR1 MDHEN and CDR2 SYDVKM. This CDR3 is 14 amino acids long. Trimming left V 6 bases short and J 6 bases short, with 15 bases between. CDR3 region: CASRMGESANEQFF. As DNA, the CDR3 is TGTGCCAGCAGGATGGGCGAGTCGGCCAATGAGCAGTTCTTC.

This clone was observed a handful of times. Other DNA sequences in the sample encode the same CDR3. The chain links TRBV29-1 to TRBJ2-7, with TRBD2 matching 10 bases. V dropped 4 bases and J dropped 7; count of bases not matched to a gene: 1. CDR1 is SQVTM, CDR2 ANQGSEA, per germline. This CDR3 is 11 amino acids long. CDR3: CSVGTSGEQYF. The CDR3 region has the DNA TGCAGCGTTGGGACTAGCGGTGAGCAGTACTTC.

This clone has just a few counts. The rearrangement uses TRBV14 and TRBJ1-4, with D unclear. CDR1 is SGHDN and CDR2 is FVKESK in the germline V gene. CDR3 length: 13 amino acids. Trimming stripped 4 bases from V and 8 bases from J, with 11 bases between. CDR3 amino acids: CASSRAPGEKLFF. The CDR3 DNA follows: TGTGCCAGCAGCCGTGCCCCTGGGGAAAAACTGTTTTTT. The full variable domain, its missing parts supplied by reference TRBV14 and TRBJ1-4, is EAGVTQFPSHSVIEKGQTVTLRCDPISGHDNLYWYRRVMGKEIKFLLHFVKESKQDESGMPNNRFLAERTGGTYSTLKVQPAELEDSGVYFCASSRAPGEKLFFGSGTQLSVL.

Concerning this clone itself: Other DNA sequences in the sample encode the same CDR3. The genes are TRBV29-1 and TRBJ1-5; tentative D call: TRBD1 (5 bases). V gave up 1 base and J gave up 6 bases, with 10 bases separating them. Germline CDR1 SQVTM, CDR2 ANQGSEA. The CDR3 has 13 residues. CDR3 protein: CSVEVGGGQPQHF. As DNA, the CDR3 is TGCAGCGTTGAAGTCGGGGGAGGTCAGCCCCAGCATTTT.

This chain joins TRBV15 and TRBJ2-1; 8 bases agree with TRBD2. Germline lookup yields CDR1 LNHNV and CDR2 YYDKDF (reference sequence). The CDR3 totals 15 residues. J gave up 6 bases and V 2 bases, and 6 bases lay outside the gene matches. The CDR3 is CATSRPGLAVNEQFF. CDR3 coding DNA: TGTGCCACCAGCAGACCTGGACTAGCCGTCAATGAGCAGTTCTTC.

On this clone itself: Other DNA variants within this sample encode the same CDR3. The genes are TRBV5-6 and TRBJ2-2; no reliable D call. The CDR3 loop spans 13 amino acids. The V end was cut by 2 bases, the J end by 5 bases, with 7 bases between. Per germline, CDR1 SGHDT and CDR2 YYEEEE. The CDR3 region is CASSLGLTGELFF. The CDR3 DNA reads TGTGCCAGCAGCTTAGGGTTGACCGGGGAGCTGTTTTTT.

There are a few counts of this clone. V and J are TRBV5-1 and TRBJ2-3; 11 nucleotides align to TRBD2. Germline lookup yields CDR1 SGHRS and CDR2 YFSETQ. CDR3 length equals 15 residues. With 5 bases clipped from V and 3 bases from J, the junction kept 5 bases outside the gene matches. CDR3 in DNA: TGCGCCAGCAGACCCCTAGCGGGAGGAACAGATACGCAGTATTTT. As protein: CASRPLAGGTDTQYF.

The chain carries TRBV30 and TRBJ2-1, with D unclear. This CDR3 is 15 amino acids long. Germline loops: CDR1 GTSNPN, CDR2 SVGIG (reference sequence). The V and J ends lost 0 bases and 6 bases respectively, with 15 bases between them. As DNA, the CDR3 is TGTGCCTGGAGTGTGGCCCCACCGAGGCCCAATGAGCAGTTCTTC. Its translation is CAWSVAPPRPNEQFF. Filled out from reference TRBV30 and TRBJ2-1, the complete variable domain reads SQTIHQWPATLVQPVGSPLSLECTVEGTSNPNLYWYRQAAGRGLQLLFYSVGIGQISSEVPQNLSASRPQDRQFILSSKKLLLSDSGFYLCAWSVAPPRPNEQFFGPGTRLTVL.

This chain uses TRBV30 with TRBJ2-1; 14 nucleotides agree with TRBD2. There are 15 residues in the CDR3. With V trimmed by 0 bases and J by 14 bases, 9 bases remained unmatched. Looked up from germline, CDR1 is GTSNPN and CDR2 is SVGIG (reference sequence). The chain's CDR3 is CAWSVRGLAGGAEFF. CDR3 nucleotide sequence: TGTGCCTGGAGTGTACGAGGACTAGCGGGAGGTGCTGAGTTCTTC.

J is TRBJ2-1 and V is TRBV5-1, with D perhaps being TRBD1 or TRBD2 (5 bases each). The germline gives CDR1 SGHRS, CDR2 YFSETQ. V lost 4 bases and J 9 bases, leaving 17 bases between the germline ends. This CDR3 is built from 14 residues. The CDR3: CASSTPGHGGEQFF. The CDR3 coding sequence is TGCGCCAGCAGCACACCGGGCCATGGGGGTGAGCAGTTCTTC.

The chain has TRBV6-7 and TRBJ1-5, with TRBD1 as a possible D gene (5 bases). TRBV6-7 is annotated as an ORF whose role is uncertain. V gave up 6 bases and J gave up 3 bases, with 15 bases separating them. CDR3 length: 15 amino acids. CDR3 sequence: CASRVGARNNQPQHF. Written as DNA, the CDR3 is TGTGCCAGCAGGGTCGGGGCACGGAACAATCAGCCCCAGCATTTT.

This clone came up a few times. The chain combines TRBV7-2 with TRBJ2-3; TRBD1 matches 8 bases. Germline V gives CDR1 SGHTA, CDR2 FQGNSA. This CDR3 spans 15 amino acids. Trimming cost V 1 base and J 8 bases; bases outside gene matches: 8. This CDR3 reads CASSLVYRGAGTQYF. The CDR3 nucleotides are TGTGCCAGCAGCTTAGTGTACAGGGGGGCGGGTACGCAGTATTTT.

This clone was counted between two and nine times. The chain links TRBV25-1 to TRBJ2-7; 8 bases align to TRBD1. Trimming cost V 6 bases and J 5 bases; bases outside gene matches: 12. This CDR3 region has 15 residues. Germline V gives CDR1 MGHDK, CDR2 SYGVNS. CDR3 in DNA: TGTGCCAGCAGGGGGACAGGAGGGGGCACGGACGAGCAGTACTTC. Protein: CASRGTGGGTDEQYF.

This clone was observed a handful of times. The identical CDR3 is also encoded by other nucleotide sequences in the sample. The J gene is TRBJ2-3, the V gene TRBV18; D gene uncertain. Trimming removed 1 base from V and 5 bases from J, with 1 base in between. Germline V gene sequence: CDR1 KGHSH, CDR2 LQKENI. CDR3 length: 11 residues. The CDR3 DNA follows: TGTGCCAGCTCACCACTAGATACGCAGTATTTT. This gives the protein CASSPLDTQYF.

The sample holds a few counts of this clone. CDR3: CASSSELANEKLFF. The DNA for the CDR3 is TGTGCCAGCAGCTCGGAATTGGCTAATGAAAAACTGTTTTTT. J is TRBJ1-4 and V is TRBV5-4, with D unclear. Germline lookup yields CDR1 SGHNT and CDR2 YYREEE (reference sequence). The germline V and J ends were trimmed by 3 bases and 3 bases, with 9 bases remaining between them. This CDR3 is built from 14 residues.

The table lists this clone with a few counts. CDR3 nucleotides: TGTGCCAGCAGTTTATCGGGAGTAGTACAAGAGACCCAGTACTTC. Residues: CASSLSGVVQETQYF. The chain is built from TRBV28 and TRBJ2-5, with D possibly matching TRBD2 (6 bases). CDR1 is MDHEN, CDR2 SYDVKM, per germline. V lost 1 base and J 2 bases, leaving 11 bases between the germline ends. CDR3 length: 15 residues.

CDR3 sequence (DNA): TGTGCCTGGAGTCCCAGGGGGCAGGTTAATGAAAAACTGTTTTTT. It codes for CAWSPRGQVNEKLFF. The chain couples TRBV30 to TRBJ1-4, with 8 bases aligning to TRBD1. V shed 2 bases, J shed 4 bases, and the junction held 6 bases outside the gene matches. CDR1 is GTSNPN and CDR2 is SVGIG in the germline V gene (reference sequence). The CDR3 loop spans 15 amino acids. Full variable domain (missing parts from reference TRBV30 and TRBJ1-4): SQTIHQWPATLVQPVGSPLSLECTVEGTSNPNLYWYRQAAGRGLQLLFYSVGIGQISSEVPQNLSASRPQDRQFILSSKKLLLSDSGFYLCAWSPRGQVNEKLFFGSGTQLSVL.

The rearrangement uses TRBV30 and TRBJ2-5; D perhaps matches TRBD2 (5 bases). The CDR3 contains 13 residues. The germline CDR1 and CDR2 sequences are GTSNPN and SVGIG (reference sequence). Trimming shortened V by 3 bases and J by 5 bases, and 13 bases separated the two germline ends. Here the CDR3 reads CAWSLRGHETQYF. CDR3 DNA: TGTGCCTGGAGCCTCCGAGGGCACGAGACCCAGTACTTC.

V is TRBV5-1 and J is TRBJ1-2, with unresolved D. This CDR3 has 14 residues. Germline V gene sequence: CDR1 SGHRS, CDR2 YFSETQ. V was pared by 0 bases and J by 6 bases, with 12 bases between. The CDR3 DNA sequence: TGCGCCAGCAGCTTGGTATCCCAGCAGGATGGCTACACCTTC. Its protein is CASSLVSQQDGYTF.